Below, 26 T cell receptor beta chains from the same sample are listed, as sequenced in a study of blood T cell repertoires in COVID-19. Clones were read by immunoSEQ multiplex PCR, and TCRdb kept only the in-frame ones, dropping some. The sample carries fewer than 350,000 clones, 85% recorded once. Source material: PBMCs or T cells enriched from blood (not recorded which). These receptors were taken from a woman between 45 and 65 years old who had recovered from COVID-19.

The CDR3 sequence: CSAHPRLAGGTDTQYF. Written as DNA, the CDR3 is TGCAGCGCGCACCCGAGACTAGCGGGAGGCACAGATACGCAGTATTTT. This chain connects TRBV29-1 to TRBJ2-3; 12 nucleotides agree with TRBD2. CDR3 length: 16 residues. The germline gives CDR1 SQVTM, CDR2 ANQGSEA. J lost 1 base, V lost 7 bases, and 9 bases had no gene match.

The rearrangement uses TRBV27 and TRBJ2-1; D ambiguous. The CDR3 has 14 residues. Germline V gene sequence: CDR1 MNHEY, CDR2 SMNVEV (reference sequence). Trimming took off 2 bases at V and 0 bases at J, with 5 bases between the two ends. The CDR3 DNA is TGTGCCAGCAGTTTAATGGCCTCCTACAATGAGCAGTTCTTC. It encodes CASSLMASYNEQFF.

The chain employs TRBV30 and TRBJ1-6; TRBD1 might be the D (5 bases). Germline values: CDR1 GTSNPN, CDR2 SVGIG (reference sequence). The CDR3 is 15 residues long. V was shortened by 1 base and J by 7 bases, with 14 bases between the two germline ends. The CDR3 loop reads CAWSEDMLSNSPLHF. The CDR3 DNA is TGTGCCTGGAGTGAGGACATGTTAAGCAATTCACCCCTCCACTTT.

In its sample, this clone was seen once. This chain connects TRBV11-2 to TRBJ1-1; maybe TRBD1 (6 bases). V was pared by 5 bases and J by 1 base, with 14 bases between. The CDR3 loop spans 15 amino acids. Germline CDR1 and CDR2: SGHAT and FQNNGV. The CDR3 here is CASSQGGQPNTEAFF. In DNA, the CDR3 is TGTGCCAGCAGCCAAGGTGGACAGCCGAACACTGAAGCTTTCTTT.

In its sample, this clone was seen a few times. V is TRBV19 and J is TRBJ1-1, with 7 bases fitting TRBD1. V was pared by 5 bases and J by 1 base, with 4 bases of the junction left unmatched. Germline CDR1 LNHDA, CDR2 SQIVND (reference sequence). The CDR3 length is 14 residues. The CDR3 sequence is CASSGYRGNTEAFF. The CDR3, as DNA: TGTGCCAGTAGTGGGTACAGGGGGAACACTGAAGCTTTCTTT.

The chain combines TRBV28 with TRBJ1-6; TRBD1 is a possible D gene (6 bases). Trimming shortened V by 10 bases and J by 9 bases, and 13 bases separated the two germline ends. This CDR3 is built from 12 residues. Germline CDR1 and CDR2: MDHEN and SYDVKM. CDR3: CAITGRSSPLHF. CDR3 DNA sequence: TGTGCCATAACAGGGAGAAGTTCACCCCTCCACTTT. Complete variable domain (other parts from reference TRBV28 and TRBJ1-6): DVKVTQSSRYLVKRTGEKVFLECVQDMDHENMFWYRQDPGLGLRLIYFSYDVKMKEKGDIPEGYSVSREKKERFSLILESASTNQTSMYLCAITGRSSPLHFGNGTRLTVT.

This chain uses TRBV29-1 with TRBJ1-3; D is undetermined. V was clipped by 6 bases and J by 0 bases, with 9 bases between them. CDR3 length equals 13 residues. The germline CDR1 and CDR2 sequences are SQVTM and ANQGSEA. The CDR3 coding sequence is TGCAGCGTAGAGTGGTCCTCTGGAAACACCATATATTTT. Protein product: CSVEWSSGNTIYF.

This CDR3 reads CASSVQVNTGELFF. The CDR3 nucleotides read TGTGCCAGCAGTGTTCAGGTGAACACCGGGGAGCTGTTTTTT. The V call is TRBV25-1, the J call TRBJ2-2; unclear D gene. Germline V CDR1 and CDR2: MGHDK, SYGVNS. V dropped 4 bases and J dropped 1 base, with 7 bases sitting between them. The CDR3 totals 14 residues.

The chain links TRBV19 to TRBJ1-5; no clear D gene. V was clipped by 7 bases and J by 5 bases, with 24 bases between them. The CDR3 contains 17 residues. Germline V lookup: CDR1 LNHDA, CDR2 SQIVND (reference sequence). In DNA form, the CDR3 reads TGTGCCAGTAAACCGGAGGGCGCTAATATGGTCTATCAGCCCCAGCATTTT. Amino acid sequence: CASKPEGANMVYQPQHF. Full variable domain (remainder filled in from reference TRBV19 and TRBJ1-5): DGGITQSPKYLFRKEGQNVTLSCEQNLNHDAMYWYRQDPGQGLRLIYYSQIVNDFQKGDIAEGYSVSREKKESFPLTVTSAQKNPTAFYLCASKPEGANMVYQPQHFGDGTRLSIL.

The V and J genes are TRBV9 and TRBJ2-2; TRBD1 might be the D (6 bases). The CDR3 totals 17 residues. Germline V CDR1 and CDR2: SGDLS, YYNGEE. Trimming removed 0 bases from V and 1 base from J, with 13 bases in between. DNA for the CDR3: TGTGCCAGCAGCGTAGTTTCAGGGGCTTTGAACACCGGGGAGCTGTTTTTT. Protein: CASSVVSGALNTGELFF.

The CDR3 nucleotides read TGTGCCAGCAGTCCGGGGACACGGCTCTATGGCTACACCTTC. Translating gives CASSPGTRLYGYTF. The rearrangement uses TRBV27 and TRBJ1-2, with D possibly TRBD1 on 6 matching bases. CDR1 and CDR2 from the germline V gene are MNHEY and SMNVEV (reference sequence). The CDR3 has 14 amino acids. The V end lost 5 bases, the J end lost 4 bases, and 14 bases lay between the germline ends.

The V gene is TRBV11-2, the J gene TRBJ2-5, with D perhaps TRBD1 (6 bases). CDR1 SGHAT and CDR2 FQNNGV come from the germline V gene. The CDR3 is 18 amino acids. V dropped 2 bases and J dropped 4 bases, with 23 bases sitting between them. CDR3 in amino acids: CASSLFLPGEGVVETQYF. The CDR3 region has the DNA TGTGCCAGCAGCTTATTTCTCCCAGGGGAAGGGGTGGTAGAGACCCAGTACTTC.

This clone was recorded only once. The rearrangement joins TRBV12-3 or TRBV12-4 to TRBJ1-1, with TRBD1 as a possible D gene (6 bases). V was trimmed by 1 base and J by 12 bases, leaving 12 bases between them. The CDR3 loop spans 12 amino acids. CDR3: CASSLEGGWSFF. The CDR3 bases are TGTGCCAGCAGTTTAGAAGGGGGTTGGTCTTTCTTT.

The chain couples TRBV7-6 to TRBJ1-4; TRBD1 matches 7 bases. CDR3 size: 13 residues. Per germline, CDR1 SGHVS and CDR2 FNYEAQ. Losses at the gene ends were 4 bases for V and 5 bases for J; bases not matched to a gene: 1. The CDR3 reads CASSSTGNEKLFF. Written as DNA, the CDR3 is TGTGCCAGCAGCTCGACAGGGAATGAAAAACTGTTTTTT.

The chain carries TRBV6-2 or TRBV6-3 and TRBJ2-7, with 7 nucleotides matching TRBD2. This CDR3 region has 15 residues. V was pared by 4 bases and J by 5 bases, with 11 bases of the junction left unmatched. Looked up from germline, CDR1 is MNHEY and CDR2 is SVGEGT. CDR3 protein: CASSSPGSGDDEQYF. CDR3 coding DNA: TGTGCCAGCAGTTCCCCGGGCAGCGGGGACGACGAGCAGTACTTC.

This rearrangement joins TRBV6-5 to TRBJ1-2; D possibly corresponds to TRBD1 (6 bases). The CDR3 runs 15 residues. V was clipped by 0 bases and J by 8 bases, with 16 bases between them. Germline V gives CDR1 MNHEY, CDR2 SVGAGI. CDR3 sequence: CASSYSSYGGAGYTF. CDR3 DNA: TGTGCCAGCAGTTACTCGAGTTATGGGGGCGCGGGCTACACCTTC.

CDR3 bases: TGCGCCAGCAGCAAGGGACAGGGATCGGCAGATACGCAGTATTTT. This translates into CASSKGQGSADTQYF. The rearrangement joins TRBV5-1 to TRBJ2-3; 9 nucleotides line up with TRBD1. Trimming removed 4 bases from V and 4 bases from J; junction bases left unmatched: 7. The CDR3 consists of 15 residues. Germline CDR1 SGHRS, CDR2 YFSETQ.

The J gene is TRBJ1-2, the V gene TRBV19, with a possible D match to TRBD1 (6 bases). The CDR3 runs 13 residues. Germline assignment: CDR1 LNHDA and CDR2 SQIVND (reference sequence). V was clipped by 5 bases and J by 2 bases, with 9 bases between them. In DNA, the CDR3 is TGTGCCAGTAGTGTAGGACAGAACTATGGCTACACCTTC. It encodes CASSVGQNYGYTF.

The V gene is TRBV19, the J gene TRBJ1-5; 10 nucleotides align to TRBD1. With 7 bases clipped from V and 5 bases from J, the junction kept 2 bases outside the gene matches. Germline values: CDR1 LNHDA, CDR2 SQIVND (reference sequence). The CDR3 runs 13 residues. This chain's CDR3 is CASTDRGHQPQHF. In DNA, the CDR3 is TGTGCCAGTACAGACAGGGGGCATCAGCCCCAGCATTTT.

The chain uses TRBV2 and TRBJ1-5; 7 nucleotides align to TRBD1. CDR1 and CDR2 (germline): SNHLY, FYNNEI. The V gene end was trimmed by 8 bases and the J gene end by 5 bases; junction bases not matched to a gene: 12. The CDR3 is 15 amino acids. The CDR3 region is CASGRQGLSDQPQHF. As DNA, the CDR3 is TGTGCCAGCGGTAGACAGGGACTCTCAGATCAGCCCCAGCATTTT.

The chain recombines TRBV18 with TRBJ1-6; 9 bases line up with TRBD1. Germline V CDR1 and CDR2: KGHSH, LQKENI. The J segment lost 9 bases and the V segment lost 5 bases, leaving 17 bases of the junction unmatched. CDR3 size: 18 residues. The CDR3 sequence is CASSSGSSGTGLSSPLHF. The CDR3 DNA follows: TGTGCCAGCTCATCGGGCTCCTCCGGGACAGGGCTTAGTTCACCCCTCCACTTT.

V gene TRBV6-1 combines with J gene TRBJ1-2; a weak D match, TRBD1 (5 bases). The CDR3 totals 13 residues. The germline gives CDR1 MNHNS, CDR2 SASEGT. V was trimmed by 2 bases and J by 2 bases, leaving 6 bases between them. CDR3 sequence (DNA): TGTGCCAGCAGTGAAAACAGGAACTATGGCTACACCTTC. Protein product: CASSENRNYGYTF.

The chain carries TRBV28 and TRBJ1-2; no clear D gene. The CDR3 is 12 residues long. The V end was cut by 5 bases, the J end by 4 bases, with 8 bases between. Germline V CDR1 and CDR2: MDHEN, SYDVKM. The CDR3 region has the DNA TGTGCCAGCAGTCTCCGCAGCTATGGCTACACCTTC. Translated: CASSLRSYGYTF.

V gene TRBV28 combines with J gene TRBJ1-5; 7 bases map to TRBD1. The germline CDR1 and CDR2 sequences are MDHEN and SYDVKM. V gave up 8 bases and J gave up 6 bases; unmatched junction bases: 10. The CDR3 contains 14 residues. This chain's CDR3 is CASHSTGDRQPQHF. In DNA, the CDR3 is TGTGCCAGCCACTCAACAGGGGACCGTCAGCCCCAGCATTTT.

This clone was counted a single time. The gene calls are TRBV29-1 and TRBJ2-7, with D possibly being TRBD2 (5 bases). Trimming took off 0 bases at V and 6 bases at J, with 9 bases between the two ends. Germline lookup yields CDR1 SQVTM and CDR2 ANQGSEA. This CDR3 spans 12 amino acids. The CDR3 reads CSVEDRGPEQYF. The CDR3 bases are TGCAGCGTTGAAGATCGAGGGCCCGAGCAGTACTTC.

This rearrangement joins TRBV2 to TRBJ1-5; 8 bases are a match to TRBD1. The CDR3 extends over 14 amino acids. The ends lost 7 bases at V and 2 bases at J; junction bases unmatched: 4. CDR1 and CDR2 (germline): SNHLY, FYNNEI. CDR3 sequence reads: CASTETGGNQPQHF. As DNA, the CDR3 is TGTGCCAGCACTGAGACAGGGGGCAATCAGCCCCAGCATTTT.